A selection of T cell receptor beta chains follows, all from one sample in a study of response to subunit inactivated influenza vaccine. TCRdb reprocessed the RT-PCR reads via MiXCR and lists one record per CDR3 protein. This sample carries over 800,000 distinct CDR3 sequences, over 20% of them seen once, and the ten largest clones take roughly 10%. Sequencing used PBMCs from blood, obtained approximately 5 days after vaccination. Receptor source: a man aged 50-60 years who received an inactivated influenza vaccine. Both conserved end residues are part of each CDR3. Fields, in order: V gene, D gene, J gene, clone size, CDR3 protein, CDR3 DNA. D genes are given only for firm matches. Rows may omit the clone size; those that give it use once, few, many or a size class.

V: TRBV5-1; D: TRBD1; J: TRBJ1-2; size: NA; CDR3: CASSLGTGAYYGYTF; DNA: TGCGCCAGCAGCTTGGGGACAGGGGCTTACTATGGCTACACCTTC
V: TRBV10-2; D: NA; J: TRBJ2-5; size: few; CDR3: CASSPGRGPPETQYF; DNA: TGCGCCAGCAGTCCTGGGCGGGGGCCCCCGGAGACCCAGTACTTC
V: TRBV6-1; D: NA; J: TRBJ2-5; size: NA; CDR3: CASSEIQGRETQYF; DNA: TGTGCCAGCAGTGAAATACAGGGTAGAGAGACCCAGTACTTC
V: TRBV5-1; D: TRBD2; J: TRBJ2-5; size: many; CDR3: CASSLTTSGVVQYF; DNA: TGCGCCAGCAGCCTCACGACTAGCGGCGTCGTCCAGTACTTC
V: TRBV4-3; D: TRBD2; J: TRBJ2-2; size: few; CDR3: CASSQEAGGLGGELFF; DNA: TGCGCCAGCAGCCAAGAAGCGGGGGGATTGGGCGGGGAGCTGTTTTTT
V: TRBV24-1; D: NA; J: TRBJ2-3; size: few; CDR3: CATSTIRGTQYF; DNA: TGTGCCACCAGCACCATACGGGGTACGCAGTATTTT
V: TRBV27; D: NA; J: TRBJ1-1; size: few; CDR3: CASSLDPRGTEAFF; DNA: TGTGCCAGCAGTTTAGACCCCCGTGGGACTGAAGCTTTCTTT
V: TRBV7-3; D: NA; J: TRBJ2-1; size: once; CDR3: CASSASPGRAEWEVQFF; DNA: TGTGCCAGCAGCGCCTCACCAGGGAGAGCTGAGTGGGAAGTGCAGTTCTTC
V: TRBV20-1; D: NA; J: TRBJ2-3; size: NA; CDR3: CSAVVGDTQYF; DNA: TGCAGTGCTGTGGTTGGAGATACGCAGTATTTT
V: TRBV9; D: NA; J: TRBJ2-7; size: NA; CDR3: CASSVSGDPYEQYF; DNA: TGTGCCAGCAGCGTATCGGGGGACCCCTACGAGCAGTACTTC
V: TRBV10-3; D: TRBD2; J: TRBJ2-1; size: NA; CDR3: CAIAAGGSIEQFF; DNA: TGTGCCATCGCCGCGGGAGGGTCCATTGAGCAGTTCTTC
V: TRBV10-3; D: TRBD1; J: TRBJ2-2; size: NA; CDR3: CAITGQGASGELFF; DNA: TGTGCCATCACCGGACAGGGGGCATCCGGGGAGCTGTTTTTT
V: TRBV9; D: NA; J: TRBJ2-1; size: few; CDR3: CASSPVRSFVSYNEQFF; DNA: TGTGCCAGCAGCCCAGTACGGTCATTTGTCTCCTACAATGAGCAGTTCTTC
V: TRBV5-1; D: TRBD1; J: TRBJ2-3; size: NA; CDR3: CASSRDRVVDTQYF; DNA: TGCGCCAGCAGCCGTGACAGGGTTGTAGATACGCAGTATTTT
V: TRBV28; D: NA; J: TRBJ2-1; size: NA; CDR3: CASSLTLPSGISSYNEQFF; DNA: TGTGCCAGCAGTTTAACCCTCCCCTCGGGGATATCCTCCTACAATGAGCAGTTCTTC
V: TRBV20-1; D: NA; J: TRBJ1-5; size: few; CDR3: CSARRMVNQPQHF; DNA: TGCAGTGCTAGACGGATGGTCAATCAGCCCCAGCATTTT
V: TRBV29-1; D: TRBD1; J: TRBJ1-1; size: NA; CDR3: CSVDRQGLNTEAFF; DNA: TGCAGCGTTGACCGACAGGGGTTGAACACTGAAGCTTTCTTT
V: TRBV4-1; D: TRBD2; J: TRBJ2-2; size: few; CDR3: CASSHWRGKNTGELFF; DNA: TGCGCCAGCAGCCATTGGCGGGGGAAGAACACCGGGGAGCTGTTTTTT
V: TRBV20-1; D: NA; J: TRBJ1-1; size: many; CDR3: CSATYQGDTEAFF; DNA: TGCAGTGCTACATATCAGGGCGACACTGAAGCTTTCTTT
V: TRBV20-1; D: TRBD2; J: TRBJ2-1; size: NA; CDR3: CSAREGLAVSYNEQFF; DNA: TGCAGTGCTAGAGAGGGACTAGCGGTCTCCTACAATGAGCAGTTCTTC
V: TRBV5-5; D: NA; J: TRBJ1-2; size: NA; CDR3: CASSSGERYGYTF; DNA: TGTGCCAGCAGCTCGGGGGAGCGTTATGGCTACACCTTC
V: TRBV20-1; D: NA; J: TRBJ2-3; size: few; CDR3: CSVPPGDTQYF; DNA: TGCAGTGTTCCCCCGGGAGATACACAGTATTTT
V: TRBV28; D: NA; J: TRBJ1-5; size: NA; CDR3: CASRTLLGGFYQPQHF; DNA: TGTGCCAGCAGAACGTTATTAGGGGGGTTCTATCAGCCCCAGCATTTT
V: TRBV6-1; D: TRBD1; J: TRBJ1-4; size: few; CDR3: CASSDRTGLNEKLFF; DNA: TGTGCCAGCAGCGACCGGACAGGTCTAAATGAAAAACTGTTTTTT
V: TRBV7-9; D: NA; J: TRBJ1-1; size: NA; CDR3: CASSPRQGSQTEAFF; DNA: TGTGCCAGCAGCCCAAGGCAGGGGTCTCAGACTGAAGCTTTCTTT
V: TRBV5-1; D: NA; J: TRBJ2-3; size: many; CDR3: CASSPPADTQYF; DNA: TGCGCCAGCAGCCCTCCCGCAGATACGCAGTATTTT
V: TRBV3-1; D: NA; J: TRBJ2-5; size: NA; CDR3: CASSQGPVAETQYF; DNA: TGTGCCAGCAGCCAAGGCCCTGTTGCAGAGACCCAGTACTTC
V: TRBV7-3; D: NA; J: TRBJ2-2; size: NA; CDR3: CASSLSLANTGELFF; DNA: TGTGCCAGCAGCTTAAGTCTAGCGAACACCGGGGAGCTGTTTTTT
V: TRBV16; D: NA; J: TRBJ1-2; size: few; CDR3: CASSPTGSGIITF; DNA: TGTGCCAGCAGCCCCACGGGGTCGGGAATTATCACCTTC
V: TRBV28; D: TRBD2; J: TRBJ2-2; size: NA; CDR3: CASSLGTSGNTGELFF; DNA: TGTGCCAGCAGTCTAGGGACTAGCGGAAACACCGGGGAGCTGTTTTTT
V: TRBV3-1; D: TRBD2; J: TRBJ2-1; size: NA; CDR3: CASSQGPTGGGVNEQFF; DNA: TGTGCCAGCAGCCAAGGACCAACGGGAGGAGGAGTGAATGAGCAGTTCTTC
V: TRBV10-3; D: TRBD1; J: TRBJ2-7; size: many; CDR3: CAISGTGGYEQYF; DNA: TGTGCCATCAGTGGTACAGGGGGCTACGAGCAGTACTTC
V: TRBV20-1; D: NA; J: TRBJ2-5; size: NA; CDR3: CSARDGLRITETQYF; DNA: TGCAGTGCTAGAGATGGACTGCGGATCACAGAGACCCAGTACTTC